This TCR beta chain was recorded in a study of cytomegalovirus exposure and HLA in healthy donors. This clone has just a few counts. The study ran its PCR with 60 Vbeta and 13 Jbeta primers. The protocol was immunoSEQ multiplex PCR, while the TCRdb copy is restricted to in-frame clones and leaves out a portion. Found here are 130,000 or so clones, approximately 74% of them singletons; the top ten hold around 6.6%. The sequence derives from a man aged 35-49 years in good health and CMV-seropositive. Sequencing was performed on PBMCs.

The CDR3 spells CASSGPPGQSSYNSPLHF. CDR3 nucleotides: TGTGCCAGCAGTGGACCGCCGGGACAAAGCTCCTATAATTCACCCCTCCACTTT. The chain recombines TRBV2 with TRBJ1-6; the D gene is possibly TRBD1 (6 bases). Germline V CDR1 and CDR2: SNHLY, FYNNEI. CDR3 length equals 18 residues. V gave up 4 bases and J gave up 0 bases, with 16 bases separating them.